The 22 T cell receptor beta chains presented below share a single source sample, sequenced in a study of cytomegalovirus exposure and HLA in healthy donors. Primers: 60 Vbeta forward and 13 Jbeta reverse. The data were produced by immunoSEQ multiplex PCR, yet TCRdb's version contains in-frame clones alone and is incomplete. The data show 200,000 or so clones, around 80% seen once. Sequenced sample: PBMCs. These receptors were obtained from a man aged 40-55 years in good health and CMV-seropositive.

The chain uses TRBV6-4 and TRBJ2-6; D call uncertain. V lost 3 bases to trimming and J lost 1 base, with 4 bases between them. CDR1 and CDR2 from the germline V gene are MRHNA and SNTAGT. This CDR3 region has 14 residues. Here the CDR3 DNA reads TGTGCCAGCAGTGAGAGTTCTGGGGCCAACGTCCTGACTTTC. This encodes CASSESSGANVLTF.

The genes are TRBV18 and TRBJ1-2, with D possibly being TRBD1 (6 bases). V gave up 2 bases and J gave up 8 bases, with 15 bases separating them. CDR3 length equals 14 residues. Germline CDR1 is KGHSH and CDR2 is LQKENI. The CDR3 DNA reads TGTGCCAGCTCACCAGGGGGGGCGCGGTACGGCTACACCTTC. Encoded protein: CASSPGGARYGYTF.

The rearrangement links TRBV7-3 to TRBJ2-2; perhaps TRBD2 as D (7 bases). Germline CDR1 is SGHTA and CDR2 is FQGTGA. The ends were cut back, 4 bases at V and 5 bases at J, with 11 bases in the middle. CDR3 length equals 14 residues. CDR3 in amino acids: CASSWKGGTGELFF. CDR3 DNA: TGTGCCAGCAGCTGGAAGGGGGGGACCGGGGAGCTGTTTTTT.

The J gene is TRBJ2-7, the V gene TRBV6-4; 7 positions match TRBD1. Unmatched junction bases numbered 6, after V lost 4 bases and J lost 0 bases. This CDR3 comprises 15 residues. CDR1 is MRHNA and CDR2 is SNTAGT in the germline V gene. The CDR3 sequence is CASSGTGTVSYEQYF. DNA of the CDR3: TGTGCCAGCAGTGGTACCGGGACAGTCTCCTACGAGCAGTACTTC.

DNA of the CDR3: TGTGCCAGCAGTTTAAAGGACAGGGGTTGGGATGAGCAGTTCTTC. The encoded protein is CASSLKDRGWDEQFF. V and J are TRBV27 and TRBJ2-1; 9 bases are shared with TRBD1. Germline lookup yields CDR1 MNHEY and CDR2 SMNVEV (reference sequence). CDR3 size: 15 residues. The trim removed 2 bases at V and 8 bases at J, leaving 7 bases unmatched.

The gene calls are TRBV27 and TRBJ2-7; 7 bases are a match to TRBD1. J lost 7 bases, V lost 4 bases, and 13 bases had no gene match. This CDR3 comprises 15 residues. CDR1 is MNHEY and CDR2 is SMNVEV in the germline V gene (reference sequence). This CDR3 reads CASSSLPGQSGEQYF. In DNA, the CDR3 is TGTGCCAGCAGTTCCCTCCCGGGACAGAGTGGGGAGCAGTACTTC.

The genes are TRBV27 and TRBJ1-2; weak D call: TRBD1 (6 bases). Trimming removed 6 bases at V and 8 bases at J, with 22 bases between. Per the germline V gene, CDR1 is MNHEY and CDR2 is SMNVEV (reference sequence). CDR3 size: 15 residues. The CDR3 coding sequence is TGTGCCAGCAGCCCCCGCTTGACAGGATTTAACGGCTACACCTTC. This encodes CASSPRLTGFNGYTF.

This chain connects TRBV7-9 to TRBJ2-3, with 7 positions matching TRBD2. The CDR3 sequence is 15 residues long. The J segment lost 0 bases and the V segment lost 5 bases, leaving 5 bases of the junction unmatched. Germline CDR1 reads SEHNR; CDR2 reads FQNEAQ (reference sequence). CDR3: CASSPSGISTDTQYF. In DNA form, the CDR3 reads TGTGCCAGCAGCCCAAGCGGGATAAGCACAGATACGCAGTATTTT.

J is TRBJ1-3 and V is TRBV28; D might be TRBD1 (6 bases). Trimming took off 6 bases at V and 7 bases at J, with 19 bases between the two ends. This CDR3 has 15 amino acids. Germline CDR1 and CDR2: MDHEN and SYDVKM. CDR3: CASSSLGTYGNTIYF. CDR3 sequence (DNA): TGTGCCAGCAGCAGCTTAGGGACATACGGGAACACCATATATTTT.

The genes are TRBV2 and TRBJ2-7, with TRBD2 matching 7 bases. Germline V gives CDR1 SNHLY, CDR2 FYNNEI. CDR3 size: 15 residues. V shed 10 bases and J 0 bases; nucleotides not matched to a gene: 12. CDR3 amino acids: CAIPKLGLSSYEQYF. The CDR3 bases are TGTGCCATCCCCAAGTTGGGACTAAGCTCCTACGAGCAGTACTTC. Full variable domain (remainder filled in from reference TRBV2 and TRBJ2-7): EPEVTQTPSHQVTQMGQEVILRCVPISNHLYFYWYRQILGQKVEFLVSFYNNEISEKSEIFDDQFSVERPDGSNFTLKIRSTKLEDSAMYFCAIPKLGLSSYEQYFGPGTRLTVT.

The V call is TRBV19, the J call TRBJ1-5; 9 bases are a match to TRBD1. CDR3 length: 18 residues. Germline CDR1 and CDR2: LNHDA and SQIVND (reference sequence). Losses at the gene ends were 5 bases for V and 2 bases for J; bases not matched to a gene: 13. DNA of the CDR3: TGTGCCAGTAGTTCACCTCGGGACAGGGTTCGGGGCAATCAGCCCCAGCATTTT. Translating gives CASSSPRDRVRGNQPQHF.

The J gene is TRBJ1-5, the V gene TRBV18; D is possibly TRBD1 (5 bases). Germline CDR1 is KGHSH and CDR2 is LQKENI. CDR3 length equals 13 residues. Deletions cut 2 bases from V and 9 bases from J, with 11 bases between. The CDR3 DNA is TGTGCCAGCTCACCAAAGGGGTCTTGGCCCCAGCATTTT. Its protein product is CASSPKGSWPQHF.

This sequence joins TRBV10-3 and TRBJ1-1; 8 positions agree with TRBD1. The CDR3 has 13 amino acids. Germline trimming cut 10 bases from V and 0 bases from J; bases unmatched to any gene: 4. CDR1 is ENHRY, CDR2 SYGVKD, per germline. The CDR3 bases are TGTGCCACCTCAGGGGGCTTGAACACTGAAGCTTTCTTT. Translating it yields CATSGGLNTEAFF.

This chain uses TRBV4-3 with TRBJ2-3; no clear D gene. V was shortened by 0 bases and J by 4 bases, with 11 bases between the two germline ends. The germline V gene has CDR1 LGHNA and CDR2 YSLEER. The CDR3 is made up of 15 amino acids. The CDR3 nucleotides read TGCGCCAGCAGCCAAGATTTATCGACTGCAGATACGCAGTATTTT. It yields the protein CASSQDLSTADTQYF.

The chain is built from TRBV7-9 and TRBJ2-3, with a tentative D call TRBD2 (5 bases). CDR1 is SEHNR and CDR2 is FQNEAQ in the germline V gene (reference sequence). The ends were cut back, 5 bases at V and 3 bases at J, with 9 bases in the middle. CDR3 length: 13 amino acids. The DNA of the CDR3 is TGTGCCAGCAGCCTTGGAGGAACAGATACGCAGTATTTT. It is translated as CASSLGGTDTQYF.

There are a few counts of this clone. This sequence joins TRBV15 and TRBJ2-5; 8 nucleotides line up with TRBD1. From germline, CDR1 is LNHNV and CDR2 YYDKDF (reference sequence). The J segment lost 0 bases and the V segment lost 5 bases, leaving 8 bases of the junction unmatched. This CDR3 has 16 residues. CDR3 sequence reads: CATSDRQGMYQETQYF. CDR3 nucleotides: TGTGCCACCAGCGACCGACAGGGGATGTACCAAGAGACCCAGTACTTC.

The chain carries TRBV2 and TRBJ2-2; D possibly corresponds to TRBD1 (7 bases). Germline CDR1 and CDR2: SNHLY and FYNNEI. This CDR3 comprises 13 residues. V was cut by 8 bases and J by 4 bases, with 11 bases left in between. The DNA for the CDR3 is TGTGCCAGCGCGGGACAGCGCACCGGGGAGCTGTTTTTT. Its translation is CASAGQRTGELFF.

The J gene is TRBJ2-5, the V gene TRBV5-4; 8 nucleotides agree with TRBD1. The CDR3 totals 13 residues. J was trimmed by 4 bases and V by 5 bases; bases with no gene match: 4. Germline values: CDR1 SGHNT, CDR2 YYREEE (reference sequence). This CDR3 reads CASSSTGGETQYF. The CDR3, as DNA: TGTGCCAGCAGTTCTACAGGGGGAGAGACCCAGTACTTC. Combining the CDR3 with reference TRBV5-4 and TRBJ2-5 gives the whole variable domain ETGVTQSPTHLIKTRGQQVTLRCSSQSGHNTVSWYQQALGQGPQFIFQYYREEENGRGNFPPRFSGLQFPNYSSELNVNALELDDSALYLCASSSTGGETQYFGPGTRLLVL.

J is TRBJ1-5 and V is TRBV5-4, with 8 bases that match TRBD1. The germline V gene has CDR1 SGHNT and CDR2 YYREEE (reference sequence). This CDR3 has 15 residues. J gave up 4 bases and V 3 bases, and 6 bases lay outside the gene matches. The CDR3 DNA sequence: TGTGCCAGCAGCTCGACAGGGGCGATGAATCAGCCCCAGCATTTT. It translates to CASSSTGAMNQPQHF.

This clone has only a few counts. This rearrangement joins TRBV19 to TRBJ1-1, with 10 bases that match TRBD1. The trim removed 6 bases at V and 3 bases at J, leaving 7 bases unmatched. Germline values: CDR1 LNHDA, CDR2 SQIVND (reference sequence). The CDR3 runs to 15 residues. The CDR3 here is CASSTSDRGDTEAFF. The CDR3 nucleotides are TGTGCCAGTAGCACCTCGGACAGGGGGGACACTGAAGCTTTCTTT.

The rearrangement joins TRBV21-1 to TRBJ1-4. TRBV21-1 is termed a pseudogene. The CDR3 loop spans 17 amino acids. CDR3 nucleotide sequence: TGTGCCAGCAGCAAATACCGGCGGGAATCTGCTAATGAAAAACTGTTTTTT. It codes for CASSKYRRESANEKLFF.

CDR3 bases: TGTGCCAGCAGTGTGCAGGGCTGGTCGGACGAGCAGTACTTC. Protein product: CASSVQGWSDEQYF. The J gene is TRBJ2-5, the V gene TRBV2; a possible D gene is TRBD1 (5 bases). The J call is in doubt because the DNA end fits TRBJ2-7 better. CDR3 length equals 14 residues. Germline V gives CDR1 SNHLY, CDR2 FYNNEI.